Listed below are T cell receptor beta chains from one sample, sequenced in a study of T cell responses to AZD1222 COVID-19 vaccine. Sequenced by immunoSEQ multiplex PCR; TCRdb stores in-frame clones only, minus some. The sample carries tens of thousands of clones, approximately 90% recorded once. The sample in question was peripheral blood, obtained on day 0 of MenACWY control vaccination. The receptors were gathered from an adult in good health. Both conserved end residues are part of each CDR3. The order of the fields is clone size, D gene, V gene, J gene, CDR3 DNA, CDR3 protein. The D gene is left open where the match is weak. Size is omitted from some rows. Given values are once, few, many or a class for expanded clones.

NA	NA	TRBV21-1	TRBJ2-3	TGTGCCAGCAGCCCAGGTCTAGCGGGACCCACAGATACGCAGTATTTT	CASSPGLAGPTDTQYF
NA	TRBD1	TRBV5-1	TRBJ2-7	TGCGCCAGCTCCCCGGGACAGGGCGCTTACGAGCAGTACTTC	CASSPGQGAYEQYF
few	TRBD2	TRBV13	TRBJ2-7	TGTGCCAGCAGCTTAGTTCGCGGGGGATACGAGCAGTACTTC	CASSLVRGGYEQYF
few	NA	TRBV2	TRBJ1-2	TGTGCCAGCAGTAGGGAAGGGAACCTCTATGGCTACACCTTC	CASSREGNLYGYTF
NA	NA	TRBV7-9	TRBJ2-5	TGTGCCAGCAGCTTAATGGTGGGGAAAGAGACCCAGTACTTC	CASSLMVGKETQYF
once	NA	TRBV28	TRBJ1-2	TGTGCCAGCAGTTTTTTCTTCCCCCATGGCTACACCTTC	CASSFFFPHGYTF
NA	NA	TRBV28	TRBJ2-7	TGTGCCAGCAGTTTAAGTACGGGAGTCTTCTATCGCGAGCAGTACTTC	CASSLSTGVFYREQYF
few	NA	TRBV4-1	TRBJ1-5	TGCGCCAGCAGCCCGGGACCGTTGAATCAGCCCCAGCATTTT	CASSPGPLNQPQHF
NA	NA	TRBV15	TRBJ2-5	TGTGCCACCAGCAGTCGCGCCGGGGCAGGAGAGACCCAGTACTTC	CATSSRAGAGETQYF
few	TRBD2	TRBV28	TRBJ2-7	TGTGCCAGCAGCATGCAAGCGGGAGGCTCCTACGAGCAGTACTTC	CASSMQAGGSYEQYF
NA	NA	TRBV28	TRBJ1-2	TGTGCCACGGCCTACGGGGGGCAGGTTGGCTACACCTTT	CATAYGGQVGYTF
NA	TRBD2	TRBV7-9	TRBJ2-4	TGTGCCAGCAGCGCCGGACTAGCGGGAGGAAGGGTAGCCAAAAACATTCAGTACTTC	CASSAGLAGGRVAKNIQYF
NA	TRBD1	TRBV6-5	TRBJ2-7	TGTGCCAGCCGGGACAGGGTCTCCTACGAGCAGTACTTC	CASRDRVSYEQYF
NA	NA	TRBV6-5	TRBJ2-1	TGTGCCAGCAGTTACTCGCACGGCAATGAGCAGTTCTTC	CASSYSHGNEQFF
NA	NA	TRBV20-1	TRBJ1-4	TGCAGTGCTAGAAAGGGGGAAAAACTGTTTTTT	CSARKGEKLFF
NA	NA	TRBV25-1	TRBJ2-7	TGTGCCAGCAGTACTACAGGGAAAAGTGACGAGCAGTACTTC	CASSTTGKSDEQYF
NA	NA	TRBV3-1/TRBV3-2	TRBJ1-6	TGTGCCAGCAGCCAAGTTTCAGGCCATTCACCCCTCCACTTT	CASSQVSGHSPLHF
few	NA	TRBV3-1/TRBV3-2	TRBJ1-3	TGTGCCAGCAGCCAAGATAGGCGTTCTGGAAACACCATATATTTT	CASSQDRRSGNTIYF
NA	TRBD2	TRBV5-1	TRBJ2-1	TGCGCCAGCAGCGGGGGACTAGCGGGAGTACATGAGCAGTTCTTC	CASSGGLAGVHEQFF
NA	NA	TRBV10-3	TRBJ2-5	TGTGCCATCAGTGGGATAAAACTTGGACAGGGAGGGGAGACCCAGTACTTC	CAISGIKLGQGGETQYF
NA	TRBD2	TRBV7-9	TRBJ2-1	TGTGCCAGCAGCTTTCGAGCGGGAGTATCCTACAATGAGCAGTTCTTC	CASSFRAGVSYNEQFF
few	TRBD1	TRBV4-1	TRBJ2-3	TGCGCCAGCAGTCCTTTCGGGAGAAGGGGACAGGGAGGCGGAGATACGCAGTATTTT	CASSPFGRRGQGGGDTQYF
NA	TRBD1	TRBV6-5	TRBJ1-2	TGTGCCTCGACCGGGGCAGGGGGAAACTATGGCTACACCTTC	CASTGAGGNYGYTF
few	NA	TRBV6-5	TRBJ1-1	TGTGCCAGCAGTACGAGCCGGGACGCCCCTGAAGCTTTCTTT	CASSTSRDAPEAFF
NA	NA	TRBV30	TRBJ1-1	TGTGCCGGGTCTCAGGTCAATACTGAAGCTTTCTTT	CAGSQVNTEAFF
NA	NA	TRBV5-6	TRBJ2-3	TGTGCCAGCAGCTCAGATTATTTCACAGATACGCAGTATTTT	CASSSDYFTDTQYF
NA	NA	TRBV28	TRBJ2-7	TGTGCCAGCAGTTTACCGGGACTTTTCTACGAGCAGTACTTC	CASSLPGLFYEQYF
NA	NA	TRBV19	TRBJ2-3	TGTGCCAGTAGCCTCGTTGGGGGCGCAGATACGCAGTATTTT	CASSLVGGADTQYF
NA	NA	TRBV6-4	TRBJ2-1	TGTGCCAGCAGTGACGGGGGGACAGATTACAATGAGCAGTTCTTC	CASSDGGTDYNEQFF
NA	TRBD1	TRBV27	TRBJ2-2	TGTGCCAGCAGTTTAGTGGGACAGGGATACAACGGGGAGCTGTTTTTT	CASSLVGQGYNGELFF
NA	NA	TRBV5-1	TRBJ1-6	TGCGCCAGCAGGGAACAGGGAGACAATTCACCCCTCCACTTT	CASREQGDNSPLHF
NA	TRBD1	TRBV7-9	TRBJ1-2	TGTGCCAGCAGTCCAGGGGGATACTATGGCTACACCTTC	CASSPGGYYGYTF
NA	NA	TRBV7-3	TRBJ2-1	TGTGCCAGCAGCTTAACTGCGGACCTGCGCAATGAGCAGTTCTTC	CASSLTADLRNEQFF
few	TRBD1	TRBV28	TRBJ1-5	TGTGCCAGCAGTTGGGAGATTTACGGACAGGGATCCCAGCCCCAGCATTTT	CASSWEIYGQGSQPQHF
NA	NA	TRBV12-2	TRBJ1-4	TGTGCAAGTCGCTTAGCTAATTATCCGGGACCAACTAATGAAAAACTGTTTTTT	CASRLANYPGPTNEKLFF
NA	TRBD1	TRBV7-2	TRBJ2-1	TGTGCCAGCAGCTTAGATCAGGGGGCTGATGAGCAGTTCTTC	CASSLDQGADEQFF
NA	NA	TRBV7-2	TRBJ1-1	TGTGCCAGCAGCACCCCCTTCGGAGGGAACACTGAAGCTTTCTTT	CASSTPFGGNTEAFF
once	NA	TRBV18	TRBJ2-5	TGTGCCAGCTCCCCAGGGGAAAGAGAGACCCAGTACTTC	CASSPGERETQYF
once	NA	TRBV4-2	TRBJ1-1	TGTGCCAGCAGCCGGGGCTCGGGGAACACTGAAGCTTTCTTT	CASSRGSGNTEAFF
NA	TRBD1	TRBV27	TRBJ1-1	TGTGCCAGCAGTTTCTCCGGGACAGTGAACACTGAAGCTTTCTTT	CASSFSGTVNTEAFF
NA	NA	TRBV7-2	TRBJ2-3	TGTGCCAGCAGCTTCTTTTTGAGCACAGATACGCAGTATTTT	CASSFFLSTDTQYF
medium-sized	NA	TRBV13	TRBJ2-7	TGTGCCAGCAGCTTAGAGGGGGGGAGCTCCTACGAGCAGTACTTC	CASSLEGGSSYEQYF
once	NA	TRBV19	TRBJ1-1	TGTGCCAGCAAGTCGACCTCCTGGAACACTGAAGCTTTCTTT	CASKSTSWNTEAFF
NA	TRBD1	TRBV18	TRBJ1-3	TGTGCCAGCTCACCGACAGGGTCCTCTGGAAACACCATATATTTT	CASSPTGSSGNTIYF
NA	NA	TRBV7-9	TRBJ1-2	TGTGCCAGCAGCCCGGAGATGACGGGAAACTATGGCTACACCTTC	CASSPEMTGNYGYTF